One sample yielded the 25 T cell receptor beta chains listed below, sequenced in a study of blood T cell repertoires in COVID-19. Method: immunoSEQ multiplex PCR; TCRdb's copy keeps in-frame clones and lacks some. The sample has around 250,000 clones, 84% seen once. The source material was peripheral blood. These receptor sequences come from a human donor in a cohort sampled during active COVID-19.

The chain uses TRBV9 and TRBJ2-7; 10 bases agree with TRBD2. Looked up from germline, CDR1 is SGDLS and CDR2 is YYNGEE. CDR3 length: 15 amino acids. V lost 3 bases and J lost 0; bases outside the gene matches: 3. As DNA, the CDR3 is TGTGCCAGCAGCGGCGGACTAGCGGACTCCTACGAGCAGTACTTC. Amino acid sequence: CASSGGLADSYEQYF.

This clone was picked up one time. The chain employs TRBV10-3 and TRBJ1-1, with a possible D match to TRBD1 (5 bases). The CDR3 consists of 12 residues. Trimming left V 10 bases short and J 10 bases short, with 19 bases between. Germline V lookup: CDR1 ENHRY, CDR2 SYGVKD. For the CDR3, the DNA is TGTGCCACGTTCCAGGGTCCGGAGGGAGCTTTCTTT. Protein product: CATFQGPEGAFF.

J is TRBJ1-6 and V is TRBV4-1; D uncertain. The CDR3 totals 15 residues. Germline CDR1 reads MGHRA; CDR2 reads YSYEKL. With 3 bases removed from V and 0 bases from J, the gap between germline ends came to 6 bases. For the CDR3, the DNA is TGCGCCAGCAGCCAGGCCAACTCCTATAATTCACCCCTCCACTTT. It specifies CASSQANSYNSPLHF.

This chain joins TRBV5-6 and TRBJ1-2; TRBD1 agrees at 8 bases. Per germline, CDR1 SGHDT and CDR2 YYEEEE. The V and J ends lost 5 bases and 0 bases, in that order; junction bases with no gene match: 9. The CDR3 is 16 amino acids. This CDR3 reads CASSSLGQGTNYGYTF. CDR3 nucleotides: TGTGCCAGCAGTTCCCTTGGACAGGGCACTAACTATGGCTACACCTTC. The full variable domain, its missing parts supplied by reference TRBV5-6 and TRBJ1-2, is DAGVTQSPTHLIKTRGQQVTLRCSPKSGHDTVSWYQQALGQGPQFIFQYYEEEERQRGNFPDRFSGHQFPNYSSELNVNALLLGDSALYLCASSSLGQGTNYGYTFGSGTRLTVV.

V usage is TRBV7-8 and J usage is TRBJ2-2; tentatively, D is TRBD1 (6 bases). Deletions cut 3 bases from V and 0 bases from J, with 11 bases between. Germline CDR1 SGHVS, CDR2 FQNEAQ. The CDR3 runs to 16 residues. The CDR3 sequence: CASSLHRVANTGELFF. Here the CDR3 DNA reads TGTGCCAGCAGCTTGCACAGGGTCGCGAACACCGGGGAGCTGTTTTTT.

This clone was counted ten times or more. The chain uses TRBV4-3 and TRBJ2-7, with a weak D call TRBD1 (7 bases). Between the trimmed V and J ends, which lost 0 bases and 1 base, there was a span of 13 bases. The CDR3 runs 16 residues. Germline V gives CDR1 LGHNA, CDR2 YSLEER. This chain's CDR3 is CASSQEGRGVSYEQYF. The DNA of the CDR3 is TGCGCCAGCAGCCAAGAAGGCAGGGGGGTTTCCTACGAGCAGTACTTC.

The rearrangement joins TRBV4-1 to TRBJ1-1, with D perhaps TRBD1 (6 bases). The CDR3 is 14 amino acids. V dropped 1 base and J dropped 3 bases, with 9 bases sitting between them. CDR1 MGHRA and CDR2 YSYEKL come from the germline V gene. In DNA form, the CDR3 reads TGCGCCAGCAGCCAAGGGGAGGGGGACACTGAAGCTTTCTTT. Amino acid sequence: CASSQGEGDTEAFF.

The chain joins TRBV7-2 to TRBJ2-5, with 8 positions matching TRBD1. V lost 2 bases to trimming and J lost 4 bases; unmatched junction nucleotides: 6. Germline-derived CDR1 and CDR2 are SGHTA and FQGNSA. CDR3 size: 15 residues. The CDR3 nucleotides are TGTGCCAGCAGCTTACAGGGGGCGCTACGAGAGACCCAGTACTTC. This sequence encodes CASSLQGALRETQYF.

The genes are TRBV29-1 and TRBJ2-7; 10 bases fit TRBD1. The CDR3 extends over 15 amino acids. V lost 7 bases and J lost 5; bases outside the gene matches: 14. CDR1 is SQVTM and CDR2 is ANQGSEA in the germline V gene. The CDR3 sequence: CSALKPTGGMNEQYF. In nucleotides, the CDR3 is TGCAGCGCCCTGAAACCGACAGGGGGCATGAACGAGCAGTACTTC.

This clone occurred once. The chain recombines TRBV19 with TRBJ1-1; 12 nucleotides line up with TRBD1. Germline V CDR1 and CDR2: LNHDA, SQIVND (reference sequence). V was clipped by 5 bases and J by 9 bases; unmatched bases: 4. This CDR3 comprises 13 residues. The CDR3 sequence is CASSWDRGPQAFF. The CDR3 DNA follows: TGTGCCAGTAGTTGGGACAGGGGGCCTCAAGCTTTCTTT.

The chain combines TRBV4-2 with TRBJ1-6; 8 bases are a match to TRBD1. J gave up 3 bases and V 2 bases, and 6 bases lay outside the gene matches. CDR1 LGHNA and CDR2 YNFKEQ come from the germline V gene. This CDR3 comprises 17 residues. The CDR3 here is CASSQRTGLFYNSPLHF. The CDR3 coding sequence is TGTGCCAGCAGCCAAAGGACAGGGCTTTTCTATAATTCACCCCTCCACTTT.

This clone was observed a single time. The V gene is TRBV5-1, the J gene TRBJ1-6; D remains unclear. The germline V gene has CDR1 SGHRS and CDR2 YFSETQ. V lost 0 bases and J 6 bases, leaving 7 bases between the germline ends. The CDR3 length is 14 residues. CDR3: CASSLERSNSPLHF. CDR3 DNA sequence: TGCGCCAGCAGCTTGGAACGGTCTAATTCACCCCTCCACTTT.

The table lists this clone with a few counts. The chain combines TRBV12-3 or TRBV12-4 with TRBJ1-5; D unclear. V lost 3 bases and J 5 bases, leaving 8 bases between the germline ends. The CDR3 has 13 amino acids. The chain's CDR3 is CASSFFRDQPQHF. In DNA, the CDR3 is TGTGCCAGCAGTTTTTTCCGGGATCAGCCCCAGCATTTT.

This chain links TRBV27 with TRBJ1-5; TRBD1 matches 9 bases. V shed 2 bases, J shed 1 base, and the junction held 9 bases outside the gene matches. Germline CDR1 and CDR2: MNHEY and SMNVEV (reference sequence). This CDR3 has 18 residues. Here the CDR3 DNA reads TGTGCCAGCAGTTTAACCCCTCCCGGGACAGGGAGCAATCAGCCCCAGCATTTT. It is translated as CASSLTPPGTGSNQPQHF.

The chain is built from TRBV6-4 and TRBJ2-3, with D possibly being TRBD1 (6 bases). V lost 5 bases and J 6 bases, leaving 9 bases between the germline ends. The CDR3 length is 12 residues. Germline V CDR1 and CDR2: MRHNA, SNTAGT. The CDR3, as DNA: TGTGCCAGCAGTTCACAGGGTGATACGCAGTATTTT. Amino acid sequence: CASSSQGDTQYF.

The chain has TRBV7-8 and TRBJ1-1; 8 bases align to TRBD1. Germline loops: CDR1 SGHVS, CDR2 FQNEAQ. This CDR3 is 15 amino acids long. The J segment lost 1 base and the V segment lost 4 bases, leaving 5 bases of the junction unmatched. The DNA for the CDR3 is TGTGCCAGCAGCTCGACAGGGGTTACGAACACTGAAGCTTTCTTT. The encoded protein is CASSSTGVTNTEAFF.

This clone was counted between two and nine times. The chain is built from TRBV2 and TRBJ2-3; maybe TRBD2 (6 bases). This CDR3 spans 13 amino acids. Germline CDR1 is SNHLY and CDR2 is FYNNEI. Trimming left V 8 bases short and J 4 bases short, with 13 bases between. CDR3 bases: TGTGCCAGCGTAATGGAGGGGCCAGATACGCAGTATTTT. It yields the protein CASVMEGPDTQYF.

The chain joins TRBV5-6 to TRBJ2-2; 11 bases fit TRBD2. The CDR3 has 16 amino acids. Unmatched junction bases numbered 1, after V lost 3 bases and J lost 0 bases. CDR1 and CDR2 from the germline V gene are SGHDT and YYEEEE. The CDR3 coding sequence is TGTGCCAGCAGCTCGACTAGCGGGACGAACACCGGGGAGCTGTTTTTT. As protein: CASSSTSGTNTGELFF.

The chain is built from TRBV6-6 and TRBJ2-1; 9 bases are shared with TRBD1. The CDR3 length is 12 residues. The J segment lost 10 bases and the V segment lost 6 bases, leaving 4 bases of the junction unmatched. The germline gives CDR1 MNHNY, CDR2 SVGAGI (reference sequence). The CDR3 protein is CASSHTGGEQFF. The DNA for the CDR3 is TGTGCCAGCAGCCACACAGGGGGCGAGCAGTTCTTC.

This clone was picked up one time. This chain uses TRBV6-5 with TRBJ1-4; 9 positions match TRBD1. This CDR3 contains 15 residues. Trimming at V came to 4 bases and at J to 8 bases, leaving 8 bases not matched to a gene. Per germline, CDR1 MNHEY and CDR2 SVGAGI. CDR3 in amino acids: CASSSAGTGYEKLFF. In nucleotides, the CDR3 is TGTGCCAGCAGTTCCGCCGGGACAGGGTACGAAAAACTGTTTTTT.

V and J are TRBV5-1 and TRBJ2-1, with TRBD2 matching 7 bases. The trim removed 4 bases at V and 4 bases at J, leaving 11 bases unmatched. The CDR3 loop spans 16 amino acids. Germline V lookup: CDR1 SGHRS, CDR2 YFSETQ. In nucleotides, the CDR3 is TGCGCCAGCAGCCTCCAGGGCGGGAGTATGTACAATGAGCAGTTCTTC. Protein sequence: CASSLQGGSMYNEQFF. The variable domain in full, completed from reference TRBV5-1 and TRBJ2-1, reads KAGVTQTPRYLIKTRGQQVTLSCSPISGHRSVSWYQQTPGQGLQFLFEYFSETQRNKGNFPGRFSGRQFSNSRSEMNVSTLELGDSALYLCASSLQGGSMYNEQFFGPGTRLTVL.

This clone was observed a single time. The V gene is TRBV4-1, the J gene TRBJ2-7, with 10 bases lining up with TRBD2. V dropped 2 bases and J dropped 0; count of bases not matched to a gene: 13. The germline V gene has CDR1 MGHRA and CDR2 YSYEKL. The CDR3 spans 19 residues. The CDR3 DNA sequence: TGCGCCAGCAGCCAAATTCTAGCGGGAGACTCGGTTTACTCCTACGAGCAGTACTTC. Translated, it gives CASSQILAGDSVYSYEQYF.

DNA of the CDR3: TGTGCCAGCAGCCAAGGTCACCCGGGTGTGGAGACCCAGTACTTC. Translated: CASSQGHPGVETQYF. This chain joins TRBV3-1 (or the pseudogene TRBV3-2) and TRBJ2-5; D is ambiguous. The CDR3 extends over 15 amino acids. From germline, CDR1 is LGHDT and CDR2 YNNKEL (reference sequence). V was cut by 1 base and J by 5 bases, with 14 bases left in between.

V usage is TRBV15 and J usage is TRBJ1-2; D remains unclear. The CDR3 is made up of 15 amino acids. V lost 0 bases, J lost 1 base, and 9 bases lay in between. CDR1 and CDR2 (germline): LNHNV, YYDKDF (reference sequence). CDR3 sequence: CATSRDLGDNYGYTF. CDR3 nucleotides: TGTGCCACCAGCAGAGACCTCGGGGATAACTATGGCTACACCTTC.

The chain links TRBV5-1 to TRBJ1-1; D unclear. There are 14 residues in the CDR3. Germline CDR1 is SGHRS and CDR2 is YFSETQ. V lost 4 bases, J lost 1 base, and 11 bases lay in between. The CDR3 DNA reads TGCGCCAGCAGCCTCGACGCAGGGAACACTGAAGCTTTCTTT. Protein sequence: CASSLDAGNTEAFF.